These 32 T cell receptor beta chains were sequenced from one sample in a study of shared clonotypes between healthy human individuals. The data were produced by immunoSEQ multiplex PCR, yet TCRdb's version contains in-frame clones alone and is incomplete. The sample lists about 2.5 million clones; around 92% were seen once. The sequenced sample was naive CD4+ T cells from PBMCs. Subset denoted: CD45RA+ positively selected. These receptor sequences come from a man aged 18 to 29 in good health. Some clones in this sample may be carry-over from other donors' samples.

The CDR3 DNA follows: TGTGCCAGCAGCTTAAATACAGGCACCTATGGCTACACCTTC. It specifies CASSLNTGTYGYTF. V gene TRBV7-2 combines with J gene TRBJ1-2, with a tentative D call TRBD1 (5 bases). CDR1 is SGHTA and CDR2 is FQGNSA in the germline V gene. CDR3 size: 14 residues. V was clipped by 2 bases and J by 4 bases, with 11 bases between them.

The gene calls are TRBV5-1 and TRBJ2-7; the match to TRBD1 covers 9 bases. V dropped 1 base and J dropped 7; count of bases not matched to a gene: 12. Germline CDR1 reads SGHRS; CDR2 reads YFSETQ. This CDR3 spans 16 amino acids. The CDR3 loop is CASSLLAPGQGEEQYF. CDR3 DNA sequence: TGCGCCAGCAGCTTGCTGGCCCCGGGACAGGGAGAGGAGCAGTACTTC. Variable domain in full (rest from reference TRBV5-1 and TRBJ2-7): KAGVTQTPRYLIKTRGQQVTLSCSPISGHRSVSWYQQTPGQGLQFLFEYFSETQRNKGNFPGRFSGRQFSNSRSEMNVSTLELGDSALYLCASSLLAPGQGEEQYFGPGTRLTVT.

This clone was counted a few times. J is TRBJ2-1 and V is TRBV28, with 9 positions matching TRBD2. The germline V gene encodes CDR1 MDHEN and CDR2 SYDVKM. This CDR3 spans 19 amino acids. Trimming cost V 3 bases and J 1 base; bases outside gene matches: 13. CDR3 DNA sequence: TGTGCCAGCAGTTTTTTATTAGTAGCGGGAGAACAGTCCTACAATGAGCAGTTCTTC. Translated, it gives CASSFLLVAGEQSYNEQFF.

V usage is TRBV30 and J usage is TRBJ1-2; D is undetermined. The V gene lost 3 bases and the J gene lost 4 bases, with 18 bases spanning the gap. Germline values: CDR1 GTSNPN, CDR2 SVGIG (reference sequence). The CDR3 has 15 amino acids. CDR3 residues: CAWSPVLAVGYGYTF. In DNA, the CDR3 is TGTGCCTGGAGCCCCGTTTTGGCGGTGGGCTATGGCTACACCTTC.

The V call is TRBV7-3, the J call TRBJ2-2; 14 bases match TRBD2. Germline V gives CDR1 SGHTA, CDR2 FQGTGA. J lost 7 bases, V lost 5 bases, and 9 bases had no gene match. The CDR3 is 17 residues long. In nucleotides, the CDR3 is TGTGCCAGCAGCACCCCCCCCGGGACTAGCGGGAGCGGGGAGCTGTTTTTT. The encoded protein is CASSTPPGTSGSGELFF.

The chain carries TRBV18 and TRBJ2-7, with D maybe TRBD1 (6 bases). Trimming left V 2 bases short and J 7 bases short, with 15 bases between. This CDR3 is 14 amino acids long. Germline V gives CDR1 KGHSH, CDR2 LQKENI. The CDR3 region has the DNA TGTGCCAGCTCACCATCGGGACACCTTCAGGAGCAGTACTTC. Amino acid sequence: CASSPSGHLQEQYF.

The chain combines TRBV28 with TRBJ2-7, with unresolved D. Trimming removed 6 bases from V and 3 bases from J, with 6 bases in between. Germline-derived CDR1 and CDR2 are MDHEN and SYDVKM. This CDR3 has 11 amino acids. Here the CDR3 reads CASRGLYEQYF. The CDR3 DNA reads as TGTGCCAGCAGGGGCCTCTACGAGCAGTACTTC.

The rearrangement joins TRBV9 to TRBJ1-2; D perhaps matches TRBD1 (5 bases). CDR1 is SGDLS, CDR2 YYNGEE, per germline. Trimming cost V 4 bases and J 0 bases, with 16 bases left between them. This CDR3 is built from 16 residues. The CDR3 here is CASSPSPTVTNYGYTF. CDR3 in DNA: TGTGCCAGCAGCCCTTCGCCGACAGTTACTAACTATGGCTACACCTTC.

The genes are TRBV18 and TRBJ2-3; the match to TRBD2 covers 7 bases. J was trimmed by 2 bases and V by 3 bases; bases with no gene match: 5. The CDR3 loop spans 15 amino acids. Germline V CDR1 and CDR2: KGHSH, LQKENI. The CDR3 nucleotides read TGTGCCAGCTCACCCATTAGCGGGTACACAGATACGCAGTATTTT. Its translation is CASSPISGYTDTQYF.

The chain couples TRBV6-5 to TRBJ2-1; D remains unclear. With 2 bases removed from V and 2 bases from J, the gap between germline ends came to 13 bases. The CDR3 covers 16 residues. Per germline, CDR1 MNHEY and CDR2 SVGAGI. CDR3 in DNA: TGTGCCAGCAGTTACAAAGTGGGCGCAGCCTACAATGAGCAGTTCTTC. This encodes CASSYKVGAAYNEQFF.

This clone appeared once. The chain links TRBV7-3 to TRBJ2-3; the match to TRBD1 covers 12 bases. Germline CDR1 SGHTA, CDR2 FQGTGA. V dropped 5 bases and J dropped 6; count of bases not matched to a gene: 6. The CDR3 sequence is 15 residues long. CDR3 sequence (DNA): TGTGCCAGCAGCCTGACCGGGACAGGGGGCGATACGCAGTATTTT. Translating it yields CASSLTGTGGDTQYF.

This clone came up once. V and J are TRBV7-2 and TRBJ2-5, with D possibly being TRBD2 (5 bases). The V end was cut by 5 bases, the J end by 5 bases, with 15 bases between. Germline V lookup: CDR1 SGHTA, CDR2 FQGNSA. The length of the CDR3 is 14 residues. The CDR3 sequence is CASSPSRGQETQYF. Written as DNA, the CDR3 is TGTGCCAGCAGCCCAAGTAGAGGGCAGGAGACCCAGTACTTC.

CDR3 DNA sequence: TGTGCCAGCTCGCGGTCAGGAAGCCGCACAGATACGCAGTATTTT. As protein: CASSRSGSRTDTQYF. The chain combines TRBV9 with TRBJ2-3; no clear D gene. CDR1 and CDR2 from the germline V gene are SGDLS and YYNGEE. This CDR3 region has 15 residues. V lost 7 bases, J lost 1 base, and 16 bases lay in between.

The rearrangement uses TRBV2 and TRBJ2-7; 9 bases are a match to TRBD2. Unmatched junction bases numbered 12, after V lost 9 bases and J lost 6 bases. The CDR3 runs 14 residues. Germline V gives CDR1 SNHLY, CDR2 FYNNEI. The CDR3 sequence: CASSLAGAGGEQYF. As DNA, the CDR3 is TGTGCCAGTAGCTTAGCGGGAGCTGGGGGCGAGCAGTACTTC.

The chain uses TRBV27 and TRBJ2-3; unclear D gene. This CDR3 has 15 residues. The V end lost 11 bases, the J end lost 0 bases, and 18 bases lay between the germline ends. The germline V gene has CDR1 MNHEY and CDR2 SMNVEV (reference sequence). The chain's CDR3 is CAGEHSNRSTDTQYF. CDR3 bases: TGTGCCGGTGAACATTCGAATCGCAGCACAGATACGCAGTATTTT.

This rearrangement joins TRBV19 to TRBJ2-1, with 7 bases matching TRBD2. V shed 7 bases and J 5 bases; nucleotides not matched to a gene: 8. The CDR3 loop spans 14 amino acids. Germline values: CDR1 LNHDA, CDR2 SQIVND (reference sequence). CDR3 in DNA: TGTGCCAGTAAAACGGGAGGTGTCCACAATGAGCAGTTCTTC. It translates to CASKTGGVHNEQFF.

This chain uses TRBV5-6 with TRBJ1-2; tentative D call: TRBD1 (5 bases). The CDR3 has 14 amino acids. V lost 1 base to trimming and J lost 6 bases, with 13 bases between them. Looked up from germline, CDR1 is SGHDT and CDR2 is YYEEEE. The CDR3 bases are TGTGCCAGCAGCTTGATGGGAAGGGGCCATGGCTACACCTTC. Translating gives CASSLMGRGHGYTF.

This clone was observed once. The chain uses TRBV7-2 and TRBJ2-2; 11 bases line up with TRBD2. CDR1 is SGHTA, CDR2 FQGNSA, per germline. The V segment lost 5 bases and the J segment 1 base; nucleotides outside the gene matches: 6. This CDR3 spans 17 amino acids. CDR3 nucleotides: TGTGCCAGCAGCCTAATGACTAGCGGGATGAACACCGGGGAGCTGTTTTTT. Its translation: CASSLMTSGMNTGELFF.

The V gene is TRBV5-4, the J gene TRBJ2-5; D possibly corresponds to TRBD1 (6 bases). The CDR3 contains 16 residues. From germline, CDR1 is SGHNT and CDR2 YYREEE (reference sequence). V dropped 5 bases and J dropped 3 bases, with 20 bases sitting between them. CDR3 sequence: CASSLSAGEGEETQYF. CDR3 in DNA: TGTGCCAGCAGTTTATCGGCAGGGGAAGGAGAAGAGACCCAGTACTTC.

This chain's CDR3 is CASTRLVVDSNQPQHF. The DNA for the CDR3 is TGTGCCAGCACCCGCCTGGTAGTTGATAGCAATCAGCCCCAGCATTTT. The genes are TRBV28 and TRBJ1-5; D uncertain. V was clipped by 7 bases and J by 0 bases, with 16 bases between them. The CDR3 runs to 16 residues. Germline values: CDR1 MDHEN, CDR2 SYDVKM. Filled out from reference TRBV28 and TRBJ1-5, the complete variable domain reads DVKVTQSSRYLVKRTGEKVFLECVQDMDHENMFWYRQDPGLGLRLIYFSYDVKMKEKGDIPEGYSVSREKKERFSLILESASTNQTSMYLCASTRLVVDSNQPQHFGDGTRLSIL.

The chain couples TRBV19 to TRBJ2-7, with D tentatively TRBD1 (6 bases). V shed 3 bases and J shed 3 bases, with 18 bases lying between them. The CDR3 sequence is 16 residues long. Germline CDR1 reads LNHDA; CDR2 reads SQIVND (reference sequence). CDR3 in amino acids: CASSMGPGQTFYEQYF. The CDR3 DNA reads as TGTGCCAGTAGTATGGGCCCAGGACAGACATTCTACGAGCAGTACTTC. Looking up the rest from reference TRBV19 and TRBJ2-7 gives the full variable domain: DGGITQSPKYLFRKEGQNVTLSCEQNLNHDAMYWYRQDPGQGLRLIYYSQIVNDFQKGDIAEGYSVSREKKESFPLTVTSAQKNPTAFYLCASSMGPGQTFYEQYFGPGTRLTVT.

V is TRBV7-9 and J is TRBJ1-4; 11 nucleotides agree with TRBD1. The CDR3 runs 15 residues. Germline trimming cut 5 bases from V and 7 bases from J; bases unmatched to any gene: 6. The V gene's germline CDR1 is SEHNR and CDR2 FQNEAQ (reference sequence). For the CDR3, the DNA is TGTGCCAGCAGCCTAGGACAGGGGGCTAGTGAAAAACTGTTTTTT. Translation gives CASSLGQGASEKLFF.

The chain employs TRBV7-6 and TRBJ2-2; possible D gene TRBD2, 6 bases. The CDR3 sequence is 14 residues long. The V end lost 5 bases, the J end lost 9 bases, and 16 bases lay between the germline ends. Germline-derived CDR1 and CDR2 are SGHVS and FNYEAQ. The CDR3 loop is CASSQGARTRELFF. As DNA, the CDR3 is TGTGCCAGCAGCCAAGGGGCCCGGACTAGGGAGCTGTTTTTT. Drawing the rest from reference TRBV7-6 and TRBJ2-2, the complete variable domain is GAGVSQSPRYKVTKRGQDVALRCDPISGHVSLYWYRQALGQGPEFLTYFNYEAQQDKSGLPNDRFSAERPEGSISTLTIQRTEQRDSAMYRCASSQGARTRELFFGEGSRLTVL.

About this clone: Distinct nucleotide sequences in the sample also encode this CDR3. The chain employs TRBV20-1 and TRBJ1-1; D gene uncertain. Germline CDR1 is DFQATT and CDR2 is SNEGSKA (reference sequence). The CDR3 runs 11 residues. Between the trimmed V and J ends, which lost 2 bases and 3 bases, there was a span of 4 bases. CDR3 bases: TGCAGTGCTAGAAAGGACACTGAAGCTTTCTTT. Translating gives CSARKDTEAFF.

This chain uses TRBV5-1 with TRBJ2-5, with a weak D call TRBD1 (5 bases). Per germline, CDR1 SGHRS and CDR2 YFSETQ. This CDR3 contains 14 residues. The V end was cut by 2 bases, the J end by 5 bases, with 13 bases between. The CDR3 bases are TGCGCCAGCAGCTTTAGGGCCCCAGGGGAGACCCAGTACTTC. This translates into CASSFRAPGETQYF.

V is TRBV5-4 and J is TRBJ2-4; possibly TRBD1 or TRBD2 for D (5 bases each). Trimming removed 4 bases at V and 0 bases at J, with 11 bases between. Germline V gives CDR1 SGHNT, CDR2 YYREEE (reference sequence). The length of the CDR3 is 15 residues. CDR3 protein: CASSEGRLAKNIQYF. CDR3 DNA: TGTGCCAGCAGCGAGGGACGCCTAGCCAAAAACATTCAGTACTTC. Looking up the rest from reference TRBV5-4 and TRBJ2-4 gives the full variable domain: ETGVTQSPTHLIKTRGQQVTLRCSSQSGHNTVSWYQQALGQGPQFIFQYYREEENGRGNFPPRFSGLQFPNYSSELNVNALELDDSALYLCASSEGRLAKNIQYFGAGTRLSVL.

V gene TRBV19 combines with J gene TRBJ2-1, with 12 bases lining up with TRBD2. Germline loops: CDR1 LNHDA, CDR2 SQIVND (reference sequence). The J segment lost 3 bases and the V segment lost 3 bases, leaving 0 bases of the junction unmatched. This CDR3 spans 15 amino acids. CDR3 sequence reads: CASSMTSGSYNEQFF. CDR3 nucleotide sequence: TGTGCCAGTAGTATGACTAGCGGGAGCTACAATGAGCAGTTCTTC.

This chain uses TRBV28 with TRBJ1-2; D gene ambiguous. Per the germline V gene, CDR1 is MDHEN and CDR2 is SYDVKM. The length of the CDR3 is 12 residues. Trimming shortened V by 9 bases and J by 8 bases, and 16 bases separated the two germline ends. Written as DNA, the CDR3 is TGTGCCAGTCTTCAAAGGGCGGGGGGCTACACCTTC. This encodes CASLQRAGGYTF.

This chain links TRBV5-6 with TRBJ2-7, with D possibly TRBD1 on 5 matching bases. V lost 4 bases and J 4 bases, leaving 18 bases between the germline ends. The CDR3 has 15 amino acids. Germline V gene sequence: CDR1 SGHDT, CDR2 YYEEEE. The CDR3 is CASSGLGPRSYEQYF. CDR3 bases: TGTGCCAGCAGCGGCCTGGGGCCGCGGTCTTACGAGCAGTACTTC. Supplemented by reference TRBV5-6 and TRBJ2-7, the full variable domain reads DAGVTQSPTHLIKTRGQQVTLRCSPKSGHDTVSWYQQALGQGPQFIFQYYEEEERQRGNFPDRFSGHQFPNYSSELNVNALLLGDSALYLCASSGLGPRSYEQYFGPGTRLTVT.

The chain carries TRBV5-1 and TRBJ1-3; 9 bases line up with TRBD1. The CDR3 length is 14 residues. With 4 bases clipped from V and 8 bases from J, the junction kept 7 bases outside the gene matches. Germline CDR1 is SGHRS and CDR2 is YFSETQ. The CDR3 bases are TGCGCCAGCAGCCCGCAGGGACAGGGACACACCATATATTTT. Translation: CASSPQGQGHTIYF.

V usage is TRBV6-5 and J usage is TRBJ2-7; 8 bases match TRBD1. Per germline, CDR1 MNHEY and CDR2 SVGAGI. The CDR3 has 13 residues. The V and J ends lost 8 bases and 2 bases, in that order; junction bases with no gene match: 5. Written as DNA, the CDR3 is TGTGCCAGCCTGGACAGGGCCGCCTACGAGCAGTACTTC. Its protein is CASLDRAAYEQYF.

This clone occurred once. Other DNA sequences within the sample encode an identical CDR3. The chain links TRBV7-2 to TRBJ1-5, with a weak D call TRBD1 (6 bases). V was pared by 1 base and J by 1 base, with 8 bases between. This CDR3 has 15 amino acids. Germline values: CDR1 SGHTA, CDR2 FQGNSA. The CDR3 protein is CASSLGGQSNQPQHF. Written as DNA, the CDR3 is TGTGCCAGCAGCTTAGGTGGACAGAGCAATCAGCCCCAGCATTTT.